This entry lists 9 T cell receptor beta chains sequenced from one sample in a study of blood T cell repertoires in COVID-19. Only in-frame clones appear in the TCRdb table, and some are missing; sequencing was by immunoSEQ multiplex PCR. Among around 130,000 clones listed, over 75% were seen once. Sequencing was done on a sample of peripheral blood. These receptors came from a man in his 70s with active COVID-19.

The chain joins TRBV2 to TRBJ1-3, with a weak D call TRBD1 (5 bases). Germline CDR1 is SNHLY and CDR2 is FYNNEI. The CDR3 covers 14 residues. V lost 4 bases and J 3 bases, leaving 10 bases between the germline ends. CDR3: CASSAGNFGNTIYF. In DNA, the CDR3 is TGTGCCAGCAGTGCAGGGAATTTTGGAAACACCATATATTTT.

The chain's CDR3 is CASSRGQGEKLFF. The CDR3 nucleotides are TGTGCCAGCAGCCGTGGGCAAGGTGAAAAACTGTTTTTT. This chain joins TRBV7-9 and TRBJ1-4; D gene ambiguous. The germline CDR1 and CDR2 sequences are SEHNR and FQNEAQ (reference sequence). The germline V and J ends were trimmed by 5 bases and 7 bases, with 11 bases remaining between them. This CDR3 comprises 13 residues. The full variable domain, in which reference TRBV7-9 and TRBJ1-4 provide the parts outside the CDR3, is DTGVSQNPRHKITKRGQNVTFRCDPISEHNRLYWYRQTLGQGPEFLTYFQNEAQLEKSRLLSDRFSAERPKGSFSTLEIQRTEQGDSAMYLCASSRGQGEKLFFGSGTQLSVL.

The chain is built from TRBV27 and TRBJ2-3; 7 bases are a match to TRBD2. The CDR3 is made up of 14 amino acids. The germline gives CDR1 MNHEY, CDR2 SMNVEV (reference sequence). With V trimmed by 6 bases and J by 2 bases, 5 bases remained unmatched. The CDR3 here is CASSLGGDTDTQYF. The CDR3 DNA sequence: TGTGCCAGCAGCTTGGGGGGGGACACAGATACGCAGTATTTT.

The chain carries TRBV2 and TRBJ1-5, with TRBD1 matching 7 bases. The CDR3 totals 14 residues. Germline lookup yields CDR1 SNHLY and CDR2 FYNNEI. V gave up 5 bases and J gave up 4 bases; unmatched junction bases: 5. The CDR3 sequence: CASSSDRVNQPQHF. The CDR3 DNA follows: TGTGCCAGCAGTTCTGACAGGGTGAATCAGCCCCAGCATTTT.

This clone turned up a few times. J is TRBJ1-4 and V is TRBV9; D might be TRBD1 (6 bases). Trimming cost V 3 bases and J 8 bases, with 14 bases left between them. The CDR3 length is 14 residues. Per germline, CDR1 SGDLS and CDR2 YYNGEE. The CDR3 DNA is TGTGCCAGCAGCGCCTCAGGGGATCGAGAAAAACTGTTTTTT. It specifies CASSASGDREKLFF. Full variable domain (outside the CDR3, taken from reference TRBV9 and TRBJ1-4): DSGVTQTPKHLITATGQRVTLRCSPRSGDLSVYWYQQSLDQGLQFLIQYYNGEERAKGNILERFSAQQFPDLHSELNLSSLELGDSALYFCASSASGDREKLFFGSGTQLSVL.

In DNA form, the CDR3 reads TGCGCCAGCAGCTTGGAAAACTTACAGGGCTCTGGGGCCAACGTCCTGACTTTC. Its translation is CASSLENLQGSGANVLTF. V is TRBV5-1 and J is TRBJ2-6; a possible D gene is TRBD1 (6 bases). The CDR3 is 18 residues long. The germline gives CDR1 SGHRS, CDR2 YFSETQ. V lost 0 bases and J 0 bases, leaving 13 bases between the germline ends.

V gene TRBV6-1 combines with J gene TRBJ2-7; D is possibly TRBD2 (5 bases). There are 16 residues in the CDR3. V lost 0 bases to trimming and J lost 4 bases, with 16 bases between them. Germline CDR1 and CDR2: MNHNS and SASEGT. The CDR3 nucleotides read TGTGCCAGCAGTGAAGCAAAATGGCGGGCAATTTACGAGCAGTACTTC. Its protein is CASSEAKWRAIYEQYF.

This sequence joins TRBV19 and TRBJ2-2; 7 positions match TRBD2. CDR3 length: 12 amino acids. V shed 8 bases and J 4 bases; nucleotides not matched to a gene: 1. Looked up from germline, CDR1 is LNHDA and CDR2 is SQIVND (reference sequence). This CDR3 is CASPGGTGELFF. In DNA form, the CDR3 reads TGTGCCAGTCCGGGGGGCACCGGGGAGCTGTTTTTT.

The chain links TRBV18 to TRBJ2-7; no firm D call. The V gene lost 2 bases and the J gene lost 3 bases, with 11 bases spanning the gap. CDR1 and CDR2 from the germline V gene are KGHSH and LQKENI. The length of the CDR3 is 14 residues. The CDR3 sequence: CASSPAYVSYEQYF. The CDR3 nucleotides read TGTGCCAGCTCACCAGCCTACGTGAGCTACGAGCAGTACTTC.